The 24 T cell receptor beta chains presented below share a single source sample, sequenced in a study of T cells in Graves' hyperthyroidism and ophthalmopathy. Regions amplified from RNA transcripts were the TCR beta CDR3 regions. During a first-round RT-PCR of the TCR CDR3, the HTBI primer set was used. TCRdb re-called the multiplex PCR reads through MiXCR, storing one row per CDR3 protein. The sample lists about half a million distinct CDR3 sequences; approximately 23% were seen once. Sequenced input: blood. The source is a woman in her 70s with Graves' ophthalmopathy.

This chain links TRBV7-9 with TRBJ2-7, with 10 bases aligning to TRBD1. Germline assignment: CDR1 SEHNR and CDR2 FQNEAQ (reference sequence). CDR3 length equals 14 residues. Trimming took 5 bases from V and 5 from J; bases not matched to a gene: 6. This CDR3 reads CASSNRDRGDEQYF. CDR3 bases: TGTGCCAGCAGCAACCGGGACAGGGGTGACGAGCAGTACTTC.

This clonotype appeared a few times. This rearrangement joins TRBV6-6 to TRBJ1-4, with D perhaps matching TRBD1 (5 bases). Germline loops: CDR1 MNHNY, CDR2 SVGAGI (reference sequence). The CDR3 has 16 amino acids. V dropped 0 bases and J dropped 0 bases, with 8 bases sitting between them. The CDR3 DNA reads TGTGCCAGCAGTTACTCGGGGCCGGCAACTAATGAAAAACTGTTTTTT. Residues: CASSYSGPATNEKLFF.

The chain combines TRBV27 with TRBJ2-7; D is undetermined. The CDR3 extends over 15 amino acids. V gave up 7 bases and J gave up 1 base, with 17 bases separating them. Looked up from germline, CDR1 is MNHEY and CDR2 is SMNVEV (reference sequence). The CDR3 loop reads CASTGRYGISYEQYF. CDR3 coding DNA: TGTGCCAGCACGGGCAGATATGGGATATCCTACGAGCAGTACTTC.

This clonotype was observed a handful of times. Here the CDR3 DNA reads TGCAGTGCTAAGGACGACACCGGGGAGCTGTTTTTT. It specifies CSAKDDTGELFF. The chain has TRBV20-1 and TRBJ2-2; D not certain. Trimming removed 4 bases at V and 3 bases at J, with 6 bases between. CDR3 length: 12 amino acids. Per the germline V gene, CDR1 is DFQATT and CDR2 is SNEGSKA (reference sequence).

Ten or more counts support this clonotype. The chain carries TRBV28 and TRBJ2-7, with D perhaps TRBD1 or TRBD2 (5 bases each). V lost 6 bases and J lost 3, with 15 bases in between. CDR1 is MDHEN, CDR2 SYDVKM, per germline. The CDR3 spans 14 residues. The CDR3 region has the DNA TGTGCCAGCAGAGTCGGGACGGGATACTACGAGCAGTACTTC. Amino acid sequence: CASRVGTGYYEQYF.

As DNA, the CDR3 is TGTGCCAGCAGTCCCGGCGCAGGGGGCGGCTACACCTTC. Its protein product is CASSPGAGGGYTF. The gene calls are TRBV6-1 and TRBJ1-2; TRBD1 matches at 8 bases. Trimming at V came to 5 bases and at J to 8 bases, leaving 7 bases not matched to a gene. Germline loops: CDR1 MNHNS, CDR2 SASEGT. The CDR3 has 13 amino acids.

V usage is TRBV24-1 and J usage is TRBJ2-1, with 10 bases aligning to TRBD2. The CDR3 has 16 residues. V was clipped by 3 bases and J by 7 bases; unmatched bases: 8. The germline gives CDR1 KGHDR, CDR2 SFDVKD. The DNA of the CDR3 is TGTGCCACCAGTGATCCCAGCGGGAGGGAGGGGAATGAGCAGTTCTTC. It codes for CATSDPSGREGNEQFF.

This clonotype was observed many times. The V gene is TRBV6-2 or TRBV6-3, the J gene TRBJ2-1, with 11 positions matching TRBD2. The germline CDR1 and CDR2 sequences are MNHEY and SVGEGT. V was clipped by 4 bases and J by 4 bases; unmatched bases: 15. The CDR3 totals 19 residues. This CDR3 reads CASSFQQHRTSGLYNEQFF. The DNA for the CDR3 is TGTGCCAGCAGTTTCCAACAACACCGGACTAGCGGGCTGTACAATGAGCAGTTCTTC.

In its sample, this clonotype was seen many times. The CDR3 reads CASSAGGVNTEAFF. The CDR3 region has the DNA TGTGCCAGCAGTGCAGGGGGGGTGAACACTGAAGCTTTCTTT. J is TRBJ1-1 and V is TRBV6-4; 7 positions match TRBD1. The germline gives CDR1 MRHNA, CDR2 SNTAGT. J gave up 0 bases and V 4 bases, and 2 bases lay outside the gene matches. The CDR3 covers 14 residues.

This rearrangement joins TRBV5-1 to TRBJ2-3, with 8 bases lining up with TRBD2. Germline V gene data show CDR1 as SGHRS and CDR2 as YFSETQ. Losses at the gene ends were 0 bases for V and 2 bases for J; bases not matched to a gene: 14. The CDR3 covers 19 residues. The CDR3 DNA reads TGCGCCAGCAGCTTGGGCCTCGAGCGGGGGAGTTTATCCACAGATACGCAGTATTTT. Protein: CASSLGLERGSLSTDTQYF.

The V gene is TRBV14, the J gene TRBJ1-1, with D hard to call. Germline lookup yields CDR1 SGHDN and CDR2 FVKESK. Trimming removed 1 base from V and 7 bases from J, with 10 bases in between. This CDR3 is built from 13 residues. The CDR3 region has the DNA TGTGCCAGCAGCCAAGTAAGGGTCGGTGAAGCTTTCTTT. This encodes CASSQVRVGEAFF. Based on the CDR3 plus reference TRBV14 and TRBJ1-1, the full variable domain is EAGVTQFPSHSVIEKGQTVTLRCDPISGHDNLYWYRRVMGKEIKFLLHFVKESKQDESGMPNNRFLAERTGGTYSTLKVQPAELEDSGVYFCASSQVRVGEAFFGQGTRLTVV.

The chain has TRBV3-1 and TRBJ1-6; no reliable D call. CDR3 length: 15 amino acids. V lost 0 bases to trimming and J lost 7 bases, with 10 bases between them. CDR1 is LGHDT and CDR2 is YNNKEL in the germline V gene (reference sequence). As DNA, the CDR3 is TGTGCCAGCAGCCAAGATCCCCCGAGAAATTCACCCCTCCACTTT. It translates to CASSQDPPRNSPLHF.

This chain links TRBV6-2 or TRBV6-3 with TRBJ2-1, with 7 bases that match TRBD2. J was trimmed by 2 bases and V by 2 bases; bases with no gene match: 6. The length of the CDR3 is 16 residues. Per the germline V gene, CDR1 is MNHEY and CDR2 is SVGEGT. The CDR3 bases are TGTGCCAGCAGTTACACCGGGAGGCGTACCTACAATGAGCAGTTCTTC. It yields the protein CASSYTGRRTYNEQFF.

This clonotype came up many times. The rearrangement uses TRBV2 and TRBJ1-1, with a possible D match to TRBD1 (5 bases). V lost 5 bases, J lost 1 base, and 8 bases lay in between. In germline, CDR1 is SNHLY, CDR2 FYNNEI. The CDR3 covers 13 residues. CDR3 sequence reads: CASSQGENTEAFF. As DNA, the CDR3 is TGTGCCAGCAGTCAGGGCGAGAACACTGAAGCTTTCTTT.

DNA for the CDR3: TGTGCCAGCAGCTCAGGGGGGGCGCGGAAGCAAGAGACCCAGTACTTC. Protein: CASSSGGARKQETQYF. The V and J genes are TRBV11-2 and TRBJ2-5; D assignment may be TRBD1 or TRBD2 (7 bases each). Trimming left V 4 bases short and J 2 bases short, with 17 bases between. Per the germline V gene, CDR1 is SGHAT and CDR2 is FQNNGV. This CDR3 has 16 residues.

This clonotype was recorded a few times. The chain has TRBV7-6 and TRBJ1-1; maybe TRBD1 (5 bases). CDR3 size: 15 residues. V was trimmed by 5 bases and J by 0 bases, leaving 13 bases between them. Per germline, CDR1 SGHVS and CDR2 FNYEAQ. The CDR3 nucleotides are TGTGCCAGCAGCGCGGGGCCGGGTTTGAACACTGAAGCTTTCTTT. Translation: CASSAGPGLNTEAFF.

This clonotype was seen more than once but under ten times. V is TRBV6-2 or TRBV6-3 and J is TRBJ1-1; the D gene is possibly TRBD1 (5 bases). Germline V lookup: CDR1 MNHEY, CDR2 SVGEGT. The CDR3 runs 14 residues. Trimming took 6 bases from V and 1 from J, leaving 12 bases between them. The CDR3 DNA sequence: TGTGCCAGCAGGACAGACAGACCGAACACTGAAGCTTTCTTT. Translation gives CASRTDRPNTEAFF.

Ten or more counts support this clonotype. The chain joins TRBV28 to TRBJ2-5; 10 bases fit TRBD1. V trimming: 5 bases; J trimming: 4 bases; junction bases outside the gene matches: 7. Germline CDR1 is MDHEN and CDR2 is SYDVKM. The CDR3 loop spans 15 amino acids. The CDR3 DNA reads TGTGCCAGCAGTATCGGACAGGGGGGAGGAGAGACCCAGTACTTC. The encoded protein is CASSIGQGGGETQYF.

Many counts were recorded for this clonotype. This sequence joins TRBV10-3 and TRBJ2-3; D is uncertain. Germline V gives CDR1 ENHRY, CDR2 SYGVKD. Trimming stripped 3 bases from V and 1 base from J, with 8 bases between. The CDR3 spans 14 residues. The CDR3 DNA reads TGTGCCATCAGTGACGCCCGCGGCACAGATACGCAGTATTTT. The encoded protein is CAISDARGTDTQYF.

About this clonotype itself: Just one base apart from a much larger clone, this may be a read error. The gene calls are TRBV6-2 or TRBV6-3 and TRBJ2-5, with a weak D call TRBD2 (5 bases). The CDR3 sequence is 13 residues long. Germline V gives CDR1 MNHEY, CDR2 SVGEGT. The CDR3 protein is CASSLDFQGTQYF. CDR3 coding DNA: TGTGCCAGCAGTCTGGACTTCCAAGGGACCCAGTACTTC.

On this clonotype: An end of the junction does not agree with germline; a read error may underlie this. This sequence joins TRBV20-1 and TRBJ2-7; TRBD2 might be the D (6 bases). Germline V lookup: CDR1 DFQATT, CDR2 SNEGSKA (reference sequence). CDR3 length equals 13 residues. The CDR3 sequence is CGAKGGYKYEQYF. CDR3 in DNA: TGCGGTGCCAAAGGAGGGTATAAATACGAGCAGTACTTC.

This clonotype was seen ten or more times. The rearrangement links TRBV27 to TRBJ1-2, with TRBD1 matching over 7 bases. V dropped 6 bases and J dropped 5; count of bases not matched to a gene: 6. The CDR3 length is 13 residues. CDR1 MNHEY and CDR2 SMNVEV come from the germline V gene (reference sequence). The CDR3 DNA follows: TGTGCCAGCAGACCGCAGGGGGAATATGGCTACACCTTC. Encoded protein: CASRPQGEYGYTF.

The sample holds many counts of this clonotype. V and J are TRBV6-1 and TRBJ1-1, with D possibly being TRBD1 (6 bases). Trimming stripped 1 base from V and 5 bases from J, with 14 bases between. From germline, CDR1 is MNHNS and CDR2 SASEGT. The CDR3 sequence is 15 residues long. The CDR3 region is CASSEVGGRGTEAFF. The CDR3 region has the DNA TGTGCCAGCAGTGAAGTTGGGGGGCGCGGGACTGAAGCTTTCTTT.

This clonotype has only a few counts. The chain links TRBV6-1 to TRBJ1-1; no firm D call. CDR1 and CDR2 (germline): MNHNS, SASEGT. This CDR3 has 14 residues. Between the trimmed V and J ends, which lost 7 bases and 2 bases, there was a span of 14 bases. The chain's CDR3 is CASKLGRVNTEAFF. CDR3 in DNA: TGTGCCAGCAAACTCGGACGGGTCAACACTGAAGCTTTCTTT.